This passage covers 17 T cell receptor beta chains from one sample sequenced in a study of blood T cell repertoires in COVID-19. The protocol was immunoSEQ multiplex PCR, while the TCRdb copy is restricted to in-frame clones and leaves out a portion. This table holds around 140,000 clones, roughly 80% found once. The sequencing input was peripheral blood. Every receptor here comes from a man aged 60-69 years with acute or convalescent COVID-19.

This clone showed up just a few times. The rearrangement joins TRBV20-1 to TRBJ1-1; no clear D gene. Trimming took 6 bases from V and 1 from J, leaving 6 bases between them. The CDR3 is 11 residues long. Germline V lookup: CDR1 DFQATT, CDR2 SNEGSKA (reference sequence). CDR3 coding DNA: TGCAGTGCCCTCGGGAACACTGAAGCTTTCTTT. This codes for CSALGNTEAFF.

The chain joins TRBV9 to TRBJ2-3; 9 bases map to TRBD2. Looked up from germline, CDR1 is SGDLS and CDR2 is YYNGEE. The CDR3 runs to 20 residues. V lost 0 bases, J lost 3 bases, and 17 bases stayed unmatched. In DNA form, the CDR3 reads TGTGCCAGCAGCGTAGGAAGGAGCGGGAGGCCCATCATACGTACAGATACGCAGTATTTT. As protein: CASSVGRSGRPIIRTDTQYF.

V is TRBV24-1 and J is TRBJ2-1; 10 bases are shared with TRBD1. The CDR3 is 17 residues long. Germline loops: CDR1 KGHDR, CDR2 SFDVKD. Trimming removed 4 bases from V and 9 bases from J; junction bases left unmatched: 14. CDR3 region: CATSDRTGGSNFGEQFF. The CDR3, as DNA: TGTGCCACCAGTGACCGGACAGGGGGTTCCAATTTCGGTGAGCAGTTCTTC.

The chain carries TRBV11-2 and TRBJ2-1; possibly TRBD2 for D (5 bases). The germline gives CDR1 SGHAT, CDR2 FQNNGV. The CDR3 contains 14 residues. Trimming shortened V by 6 bases and J by 9 bases, and 18 bases separated the two germline ends. Written as DNA, the CDR3 is TGTGCCAGCAGGGGCACGAGGGTGGAGTTTGAGCAGTTCTTC. Translation gives CASRGTRVEFEQFF.

This clone was seen only once. The chain links TRBV5-4 to TRBJ1-1; no reliable D call. With 0 bases removed from V and 1 base from J, the gap between germline ends came to 7 bases. From germline, CDR1 is SGHNT and CDR2 YYREEE (reference sequence). The CDR3 consists of 14 residues. CDR3 sequence reads: CASSLAPQNTEAFF. Here the CDR3 DNA reads TGTGCCAGCAGCTTGGCCCCCCAGAACACTGAAGCTTTCTTT.

The CDR3 sequence is CATSAPPGGPGELFF. The CDR3 DNA reads TGTGCCACCAGTGCCCCTCCGGGGGGCCCCGGGGAGCTGTTTTTT. The genes are TRBV24-1 and TRBJ2-2, with a weak D call TRBD2 (7 bases). V dropped 5 bases and J dropped 6 bases, with 15 bases sitting between them. Germline CDR1 KGHDR, CDR2 SFDVKD. The CDR3 consists of 15 residues.

The V and J genes are TRBV5-1 and TRBJ1-2; D perhaps matches TRBD1 (5 bases). The V gene lost 2 bases and the J gene lost 8 bases, with 19 bases spanning the gap. This CDR3 contains 15 residues. From germline, CDR1 is SGHRS and CDR2 YFSETQ. In DNA form, the CDR3 reads TGCGCCAGCAGCTTTTGGGGGGACCGGTCGCAGGGCTACACCTTC. It is translated as CASSFWGDRSQGYTF.

The chain is built from TRBV2 and TRBJ2-6, with 7 bases matching TRBD1. The V gene's germline CDR1 is SNHLY and CDR2 FYNNEI. This CDR3 spans 15 amino acids. V shed 6 bases, J shed 3 bases, and the junction held 5 bases outside the gene matches. Here the CDR3 reads CASSVTGVGANVLTF. The CDR3 region has the DNA TGTGCCAGCAGCGTAACAGGGGTTGGGGCCAACGTCCTGACTTTC.

This sequence joins TRBV6-5 and TRBJ2-2; the match to TRBD1 covers 7 bases. The ends lost 7 bases at V and 4 bases at J; junction bases unmatched: 6. This CDR3 region has 14 residues. Per germline, CDR1 MNHEY and CDR2 SVGAGI. This chain's CDR3 is CASTFRGSTGELFF. DNA for the CDR3: TGTGCCAGCACCTTCAGGGGGTCCACCGGGGAGCTGTTTTTT.

The CDR3 spells CASSLEQALQETQYF. In DNA form, the CDR3 reads TGTGCCAGCAGCTTAGAACAGGCCCTCCAAGAGACCCAGTACTTC. The chain combines TRBV7-9 with TRBJ2-5, with D perhaps TRBD1 (5 bases). The CDR3 runs 15 residues. Trimming stripped 1 base from V and 1 base from J, with 10 bases between. CDR1 SEHNR and CDR2 FQNEAQ come from the germline V gene (reference sequence). The variable domain in full, completed from reference TRBV7-9 and TRBJ2-5, reads DTGVSQNPRHKITKRGQNVTFRCDPISEHNRLYWYRQTLGQGPEFLTYFQNEAQLEKSRLLSDRFSAERPKGSFSTLEIQRTEQGDSAMYLCASSLEQALQETQYFGPGTRLLVL.

The chain combines TRBV2 with TRBJ1-4; 11 bases are shared with TRBD1. V lost 5 bases to trimming and J lost 7 bases; unmatched junction nucleotides: 6. Germline CDR1 SNHLY, CDR2 FYNNEI. The CDR3 length is 15 residues. CDR3 region: CASSTGTGGFEKLFF. The CDR3 coding sequence is TGTGCCAGCAGTACCGGGACAGGGGGTTTTGAAAAACTGTTTTTT.

The V call is TRBV5-1, the J call TRBJ1-6; 7 nucleotides line up with TRBD1. CDR3 length: 14 residues. Germline V gene sequence: CDR1 SGHRS, CDR2 YFSETQ. Trimming removed 5 bases from V and 5 bases from J; junction bases left unmatched: 4. This chain's CDR3 is CASSKGQNNSPLHF. The CDR3 DNA reads TGCGCCAGCAGTAAGGGACAGAATAATTCACCCCTCCACTTT.

This sequence joins TRBV9 and TRBJ2-3; 14 bases match TRBD2. Germline V gene lookup returns CDR1 SGDLS and CDR2 YYNGEE. The CDR3 spans 16 residues. The V gene end was trimmed by 3 bases and the J gene end by 5 bases; junction bases not matched to a gene: 5. The CDR3 loop is CASSETSGRVGDTQYF. DNA of the CDR3: TGTGCCAGCAGCGAGACTAGCGGGAGGGTTGGAGATACGCAGTATTTT.

The chain couples TRBV2 to TRBJ1-1, with TRBD1 matching over 9 bases. Germline V gene lookup returns CDR1 SNHLY and CDR2 FYNNEI. J gave up 4 bases and V 3 bases, and 9 bases lay outside the gene matches. The CDR3 is 16 amino acids. The CDR3 region is CASSDSDRGFFTEAFF. The DNA for the CDR3 is TGTGCCAGCAGTGATTCGGACAGGGGATTTTTCACTGAAGCTTTCTTT.

This chain joins TRBV9 and TRBJ1-2, with 8 bases that match TRBD1. V shed 3 bases and J 7 bases; nucleotides not matched to a gene: 17. Germline assignment: CDR1 SGDLS and CDR2 YYNGEE. This CDR3 is built from 17 residues. The CDR3 nucleotides read TGTGCCAGCAGCGCTCCTCGCGATGGGCAGGGGGCCGCTGGCTACACCTTC. It specifies CASSAPRDGQGAAGYTF. The whole variable domain, remainder taken from reference TRBV9 and TRBJ1-2, is DSGVTQTPKHLITATGQRVTLRCSPRSGDLSVYWYQQSLDQGLQFLIQYYNGEERAKGNILERFSAQQFPDLHSELNLSSLELGDSALYFCASSAPRDGQGAAGYTFGSGTRLTVV.

The chain joins TRBV12-5 to TRBJ1-1; no clear D gene. V gave up 7 bases and J gave up 8 bases, with 8 bases separating them. CDR3 size: 10 residues. In germline, CDR1 is LGHNT, CDR2 FRNRAP. CDR3 in amino acids: CASALTEAFF. CDR3 in DNA: TGTGCTAGTGCTCTAACCGAAGCTTTCTTT.

The V and J genes are TRBV2 and TRBJ2-1; maybe TRBD1 (5 bases). Trimming shortened V by 5 bases and J by 7 bases, and 15 bases separated the two germline ends. There are 14 residues in the CDR3. In germline, CDR1 is SNHLY, CDR2 FYNNEI. The CDR3 DNA follows: TGTGCCAGCAGTCAGGGCCGCCCTGAAAATGAGCAGTTCTTC. It codes for CASSQGRPENEQFF.